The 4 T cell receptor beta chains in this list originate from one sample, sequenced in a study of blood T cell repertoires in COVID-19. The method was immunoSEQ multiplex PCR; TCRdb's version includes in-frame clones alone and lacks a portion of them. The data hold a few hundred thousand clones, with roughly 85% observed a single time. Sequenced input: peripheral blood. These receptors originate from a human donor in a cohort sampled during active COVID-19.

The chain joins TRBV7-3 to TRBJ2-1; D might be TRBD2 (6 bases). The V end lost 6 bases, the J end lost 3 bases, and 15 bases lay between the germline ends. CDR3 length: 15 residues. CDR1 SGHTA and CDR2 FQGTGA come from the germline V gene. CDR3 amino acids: CASSLLLGGYNEQFF. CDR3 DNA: TGTGCCAGCAGTCTCCTTTTGGGGGGCTACAATGAGCAGTTCTTC.

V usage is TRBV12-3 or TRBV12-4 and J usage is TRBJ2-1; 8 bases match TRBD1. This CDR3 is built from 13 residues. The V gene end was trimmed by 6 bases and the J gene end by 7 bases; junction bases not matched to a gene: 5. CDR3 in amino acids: CASRGQARNEQFF. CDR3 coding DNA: TGTGCCAGCAGGGGACAGGCAAGAAATGAGCAGTTCTTC.

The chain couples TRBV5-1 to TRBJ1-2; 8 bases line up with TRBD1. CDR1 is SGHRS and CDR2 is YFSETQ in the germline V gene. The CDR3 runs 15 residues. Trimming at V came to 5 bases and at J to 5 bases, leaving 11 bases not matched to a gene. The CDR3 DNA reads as TGCGCCAGCAGTGGACAGGGCGGGTCGAGTTATGGCTACACCTTC. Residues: CASSGQGGSSYGYTF. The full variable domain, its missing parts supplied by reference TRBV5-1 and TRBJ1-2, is KAGVTQTPRYLIKTRGQQVTLSCSPISGHRSVSWYQQTPGQGLQFLFEYFSETQRNKGNFPGRFSGRQFSNSRSEMNVSTLELGDSALYLCASSGQGGSSYGYTFGSGTRLTVV.

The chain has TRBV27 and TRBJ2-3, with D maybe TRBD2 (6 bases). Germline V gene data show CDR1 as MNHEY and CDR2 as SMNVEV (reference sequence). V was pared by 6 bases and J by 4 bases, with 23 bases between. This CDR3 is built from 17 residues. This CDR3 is CASRGGGGAGSADTQYF. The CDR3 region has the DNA TGTGCCAGCAGGGGGGGAGGAGGGGCCGGTAGCGCAGATACGCAGTATTTT.